The entry that follows covers one T cell receptor (beta chain) sequence. This clone was recorded a few times. What antigen it recognizes has not been identified. Base qualities are not at hand, and no much larger clone is one base apart. This specimen's time point label, interpreted: before start of T cell therapy. The patients had received solid-organ transplants and had cytomegalovirus that was drug-resistant/recurrent. Some 10 of the trial participants were picked for repertoire analysis depending on whether post-therapy peripheral blood mononuclear cells were available. Viable CD3+CD8+CD4- lymphocytes were sorted from PBMCs on a BD FACSAria III. The Qiagen DNeasy Kit was used to extract genomic DNA from sorted cells. The immunoSEQ two-step, bias-controlled multiplex PCR assay was used to amplify TRB CDR3 regions from genomic DNA. CDR3 libraries were sequenced on an Illumina NextSeq 500. Under the source paper's analysis protocol: The immunoSEQ Analyzer platform handled the initial alignment and bioinformatics, which included bias normalization against synthetic CDR3 analogs. V, D and J genes were annotated according to IMGT database definitions. For further TRBV analyses, VDJtools version 1.1.10 and the R package tcR version 2.2.1.11 were used with default settings. For the GLIPH analysis, version 1.0 was run with default settings. Significant clonotype frequency changes were tested by 2-sided binomial test with Benjamini-Hochberg correction (alpha = 0.01) in CDR3 sequences with at least 5 reads. Drawn from immuneACCESS, this table holds only the in-frame rearrangements with V and J called that TCRdb kept. Clones are partly lost; checked studies trace under half to an unresolved V gene and leave the rest unexplained. Clone size and V and J calls were adopted from that table, with D and trimming inferred from the DNA. Recorded for this sample are around 50,000 clones; about 95% of them occurred a single time. The ten most abundant clones make up 2.5% to 3.5% of the sample.

The data stem from a study of T cell therapy after organ transplantation (dated by TCRdb to about 2019). Regarding the complete study: Autologous CMV-specific T cells, expanded in vitro for around 14 days with a peptide pool of 30 HLA class I and II CMV epitopes, were used as therapy products. Of the roughly 11 patients, only 7 or 8 had long-term post-therapy samples available. A median of 1.92 x 10^8 CMV-specific T cells was administered to patients across 2 to 6 intravenous infusions. Before T cell therapy commenced, pretherapy samples of peripheral blood were collected. Of the roughly 10 patients, eight were classified as clinical responders and two as nonresponders. Patients were given up to 6 doses of T cells at 2-week intervals and were followed for 29 weeks after finishing therapy. An open-label phase I trial of autologous CMV-specific adoptive T cell therapy in solid-organ transplant recipients was the basis for the study, which was a follow-up TRBV repertoire analysis.

General conclusions and limits of the study: Reconstitution after therapy appeared to involve both transferred clonotypes and endogenous clonotypes that were not detected in the therapy products. Fold change in CD8 clonality after therapy was inversely correlated with pretherapy clonality, suggesting that less biased repertoires were more receptive to remodeling. Few detected expansions in nonresponders may reflect reduced sample coverage from poor CD8+ T cell yield. Before therapy, nonresponders had marked clonal expansions, and after therapy the repertoires of nonresponders changed only minimally. Assessment of confounders such as concurrent antirejection and antiviral medications was prevented by the small cohort.

From the cysteine up to the phenylalanine, the CDR3 has a length of 13 residues. Only the CDR3 region is kept as DNA, spanning 39 bases read in frame from base 1. The CDR1 and CDR2 encoded by the germline V gene are MRHNA and SNTAGT. V is pruned by 3 bases and J by 3 bases, leaving 0 bases of the junction without a gene match. The starting material was CD8+ T cells from blood, obtained before autologous CMV-specific T cell therapy. Here the chain combines TRBV6-4 and TRBJ2-3; 7 bases in the junction line up with TRBD2. This TCR was sampled from a human patient who had received a solid organ transplant and had CMV disease. The nucleotide sequence reads TGTGCCAGCAGTGAGCGGGAGACAGATACGCAGTATTTT. It translates to CASSERETDTQYF.